This T cell receptor beta chain comes out of a study of blood T cell repertoires in COVID-19. Study-wide context: Sources were T cells, B-cell-depleted T cells, or PBMCs; the material itself was cDNA or gDNA.

Germline V gene data show CDR1 as ENHRY and CDR2 as SYGVKD. The CDR3 runs 15 residues. V was pared by 4 bases and J by 2 bases, with 4 bases of the junction left unmatched. In the original workflow: Scientists estimated how many nucleated cells there were by amplifying reference gene primers. Assay: immunoSEQ multiplex PCR; the TCRdb copy retains only in-frame clones and omits some. The V and J calls and the clone size are those of that table, but D and trimming were determined from the DNA. The sample records over 55,000 clones, 87% being singletons. The source is a man aged 50-60 years with active COVID-19. Sequencing was done on a sample of peripheral blood. V and J are TRBV10-3 and TRBJ1-5; 8 positions agree with TRBD1. The CDR3 here is CAISAQGAGNQPQHF. The CDR3 coding sequence is TGTGCCATCAGTGCTCAGGGGGCGGGCAATCAGCCCCAGCATTTT.